The source of this T cell receptor (beta chain) is a study of blood T cell repertoires in COVID-19. The overall study: Samples of COVID-19 (acute and convalescent) were obtained from the United States, Italy and Spain. The cDNA or gDNA used as material had been derived from T cells, B-cell-depleted T cells, or PBMCs.

As processed by the authors: The assay estimated nucleated cells by amplifying reference gene primers. Repertoires were generated with immunoSEQ multiplex PCR, while TCRdb's copy carries only in-frame clones and drops some. V and J calls and clone size are as listed in that table; D and trimming were resolved from the DNA. The sample lists 210,000 or so clones, approximately 78% occurring once. Trimming removed 4 bases from V and 2 bases from J, with 8 bases in between. CDR3 length equals 13 residues. Germline CDR1 reads MDHEN; CDR2 reads SYDVKM. This TCR was recovered from a woman older than 75 with active or convalescent COVID-19. Specimen: peripheral blood. The gene calls are TRBV28 and TRBJ1-2, with D perhaps matching TRBD1 (5 bases). CDR3: CASSSDSNYGYTF. The CDR3 DNA is TGTGCCAGCAGTTCCGACAGCAACTATGGCTACACCTTC.